These 25 T cell receptor beta chains were sequenced from one sample in a study of T cells in Graves' hyperthyroidism and ophthalmopathy. The investigators amplified TCR beta CDR3 regions from RNA transcripts. The HTBI primer set was used in a first-round RT-PCR of the TCR CDR3. From the multiplex PCR reads, TCRdb called clonotypes with MiXCR, one entry per CDR3 protein. The sample includes about 620,000 distinct CDR3 sequences, under 20% seen only once; the top ten take less than 4.5%. Sequencing input: blood. The origin of the receptors is a woman aged 25 to 39 with Graves' hyperthyroidism.

The rearrangement links TRBV6-2 or TRBV6-3 to TRBJ2-7; D is perhaps TRBD2 (6 bases). The ends were cut back, 5 bases at V and 2 bases at J, with 13 bases in the middle. This CDR3 is 14 amino acids long. The germline V gene encodes CDR1 MNHEY and CDR2 SVGEGT. The CDR3: CASSPQGGTYEQYF. DNA of the CDR3: TGTGCCAGCAGTCCCCAGGGCGGGACCTACGAGCAGTACTTC.

This clonotype was seen ten or more times. The chain is built from TRBV3-1 and TRBJ2-1; TRBD2 agrees at 12 bases. V lost 7 bases and J lost 4; bases outside the gene matches: 8. The CDR3 loop spans 16 amino acids. CDR1 is LGHDT and CDR2 is YNNKEL in the germline V gene (reference sequence). Written as DNA, the CDR3 is TGTGCCAGCACTCACCACGGACTAGCGGGGTACAATGAGCAGTTCTTC. Its translation: CASTHHGLAGYNEQFF.

There are many counts of this clonotype. J is TRBJ1-1 and V is TRBV15; D gene ambiguous. The CDR3 consists of 14 residues. V gave up 5 bases and J gave up 6 bases, with 16 bases separating them. Germline lookup yields CDR1 LNHNV and CDR2 YYDKDF (reference sequence). CDR3 sequence: CATSPTRGAAEAFF. For the CDR3, the DNA is TGTGCCACCAGCCCGACACGGGGAGCGGCTGAAGCTTTCTTT.

A remark on this clonotype: A much bigger clone sits one base away, suggesting this may be a read error. J is TRBJ2-5 and V is TRBV28; 7 positions match TRBD2. Germline values: CDR1 MDHEN, CDR2 SYDVKM. After removal of 8 bases from V and 2 bases from J, the junction contained 11 bases not matched to a gene. CDR3 length equals 15 residues. The CDR3 bases are TGTGCCAGCTCTCTCCGCAAAGCGGGACAAGAGACCCAGTACTTC. Translated: CASSLRKAGQETQYF.

This chain joins TRBV12-3 or TRBV12-4 and TRBJ1-4, with D possibly TRBD1 on 6 matching bases. Trimming cost V 4 bases and J 6 bases, with 15 bases left between them. This CDR3 is built from 15 residues. The CDR3 spells CASSSQGRAHEKLFF. CDR3 DNA: TGTGCCAGCAGTTCTCAGGGGAGAGCTCATGAAAAACTGTTTTTT.

This clonotype was observed at least ten times. V is TRBV20-1 and J is TRBJ1-5; 9 nucleotides agree with TRBD1. Germline CDR1 is DFQATT and CDR2 is SNEGSKA (reference sequence). Trimming at V came to 6 bases and at J to 7 bases, leaving 10 bases not matched to a gene. The CDR3 runs to 14 residues. The chain's CDR3 is CSAETGGEGQPQHF. The CDR3 nucleotides are TGCAGTGCCGAAACAGGGGGCGAGGGGCAGCCCCAGCATTTT.

This chain links TRBV5-6 with TRBJ2-5; 7 bases agree with TRBD1. The CDR3 extends over 14 amino acids. Germline loops: CDR1 SGHDT, CDR2 YYEEEE. Unmatched junction bases numbered 7, after V lost 4 bases and J lost 4 bases. The CDR3 here is CASSPGQSGETQYF. The CDR3, as DNA: TGTGCCAGCAGCCCGGGACAGTCCGGAGAGACCCAGTACTTC.

The chain has TRBV7-9 and TRBJ1-1; 7 nucleotides line up with TRBD1. The CDR3 totals 15 residues. V lost 3 bases, J lost 1 base, and 5 bases stayed unmatched. In germline, CDR1 is SEHNR, CDR2 FQNEAQ (reference sequence). CDR3 loop: CASSLTGMGNTEAFF. CDR3 nucleotides: TGTGCCAGCAGCTTGACAGGGATGGGGAACACTGAAGCTTTCTTT.

The chain uses TRBV3-1 and TRBJ2-7, with 11 bases aligning to TRBD1. CDR3 length equals 15 residues. CDR1 and CDR2 from the germline V gene are LGHDT and YNNKEL (reference sequence). Losses at the gene ends were 6 bases for V and 6 bases for J; bases not matched to a gene: 10. In DNA form, the CDR3 reads TGTGCCAGCAGTCCCCGGGACAGGGGGTTAGTCGAGCAGTACTTC. Amino acids: CASSPRDRGLVEQYF.

The sample holds many counts of this clonotype. The rearrangement links TRBV13 to TRBJ2-7, with D maybe TRBD1 (5 bases). V was clipped by 6 bases and J by 4 bases, with 10 bases between them. CDR3 length equals 12 residues. Germline CDR1 is PRHDT and CDR2 is FYEKMQ (reference sequence). The CDR3 protein is CASSGAGYEQYF. CDR3 DNA: TGTGCCAGCAGTGGGGCTGGGTACGAGCAGTACTTC.

This clonotype was counted once. The CDR3 does not end in the conserved phenylalanine or tryptophan, so this is likely a read error. The chain couples TRBV27 to TRBJ2-7, with TRBD1 as a possible D gene (5 bases). V dropped 5 bases and J dropped 0 bases, with 8 bases sitting between them. This CDR3 has 13 amino acids. The germline V gene has CDR1 MNHEY and CDR2 SMNVEV (reference sequence). The CDR3 DNA reads TGTGCCAGCAGTCTCGACAGCTCCTACGAGCAGTACTCC. Residues: CASSLDSSYEQYS.

This clonotype was seen only a few times. This chain links TRBV6-1 with TRBJ2-2; perhaps D is TRBD1 or TRBD2 (5 bases each). This CDR3 region has 15 residues. Trimming stripped 5 bases from V and 5 bases from J, with 15 bases between. Germline V gene lookup returns CDR1 MNHNS and CDR2 SASEGT. The CDR3 region has the DNA TGTGCCAGCAGTTCCCTAGCAGCAGGGACCGGGGAGCTGTTTTTT. Its translation: CASSSLAAGTGELFF.

At least ten counts were recorded for this clonotype. V and J are TRBV6-1 and TRBJ1-3; the D gene is possibly TRBD1 (5 bases). V was trimmed by 6 bases and J by 3 bases, leaving 24 bases between them. This CDR3 is 18 amino acids long. Germline V gene sequence: CDR1 MNHNS, CDR2 SASEGT. The CDR3 coding sequence is TGTGCCAGCAGGGCGCAGGGAAGTCCGAGAGCATATGGAAACACCATATATTTT. Protein: CASRAQGSPRAYGNTIYF.

The V gene is TRBV20-1, the J gene TRBJ2-7; 9 positions agree with TRBD2. This CDR3 has 13 residues. CDR1 is DFQATT, CDR2 SNEGSKA, per germline (reference sequence). The CDR3 DNA reads TGCAGGGGCGGGGGGGGCGCCATACCCGAGCAGTACTTC. Translating it yields CRGGGGAIPEQYF.

This clonotype was seen many times. The V and J genes are TRBV14 and TRBJ2-1; D ambiguous. Germline V gene lookup returns CDR1 SGHDN and CDR2 FVKESK. The CDR3 contains 12 residues. The V and J ends lost 0 bases and 12 bases respectively, with 9 bases between them. The CDR3 is CASSQDGWRQFF. DNA for the CDR3: TGTGCCAGCAGCCAAGATGGGTGGCGGCAGTTCTTC.

This sequence joins TRBV20-1 and TRBJ1-6, with D unresolved. Germline V gene lookup returns CDR1 DFQATT and CDR2 SNEGSKA (reference sequence). Between the trimmed V and J ends, which lost 4 bases and 5 bases, there was a span of 3 bases. This CDR3 is 11 amino acids long. CDR3 in DNA: TGCAGTGCTAACGATAATTCACCCCTCCACTTT. It yields the protein CSANDNSPLHF.

V usage is TRBV7-9 and J usage is TRBJ1-2; no reliable D call. This CDR3 contains 16 residues. The V gene's germline CDR1 is SEHNR and CDR2 FQNEAQ (reference sequence). The ends were cut back, 2 bases at V and 3 bases at J, with 16 bases in the middle. Written as DNA, the CDR3 is TGTGCCAGCAGCTTAAGGACCGAACGACCCCACTATGGCTACACCTTC. The encoded protein is CASSLRTERPHYGYTF.

This clonotype was seen more than once but under ten times. The V call is TRBV4-3, the J call TRBJ2-4, with a weak D call TRBD2 (5 bases). Germline V gene lookup returns CDR1 LGHNA and CDR2 YSLEER. This CDR3 has 12 residues. V was trimmed by 0 bases and J by 9 bases, leaving 6 bases between them. CDR3 DNA sequence: TGCGCCAGCAGCCAAGACGCGGGCATTCAGTACTTC. Translated, it gives CASSQDAGIQYF.

This clonotype was detected ten times or more. V gene TRBV2 combines with J gene TRBJ2-7; 7 bases line up with TRBD2. Losses at the gene ends were 7 bases for V and 6 bases for J; bases not matched to a gene: 3. CDR3 length: 11 residues. CDR1 is SNHLY, CDR2 FYNNEI, per germline. As DNA, the CDR3 is TGTGCCAGCAAGAGGGAGGGCGAGCAGTACTTC. This codes for CASKREGEQYF.

This clonotype was observed at least ten times. The V call is TRBV30, the J call TRBJ1-6; D is unclear. The CDR3 contains 14 residues. V shed 0 bases and J shed 7 bases, with 10 bases lying between them. Germline CDR1 is GTSNPN and CDR2 is SVGIG (reference sequence). This CDR3 is CAWSVGQSNSPLHF. CDR3 coding DNA: TGTGCCTGGAGTGTCGGGCAGTCCAATTCACCCCTCCACTTT.

Many counts were recorded for this clonotype. This chain connects TRBV27 to TRBJ1-5; 7 bases line up with TRBD1. From germline, CDR1 is MNHEY and CDR2 SMNVEV (reference sequence). The CDR3 extends over 15 amino acids. Trimming at V came to 3 bases and at J to 5 bases, leaving 7 bases not matched to a gene. CDR3 in amino acids: CASSFQDRTDQPQHF. The CDR3 nucleotides are TGTGCCAGCAGTTTCCAGGACAGGACCGATCAGCCCCAGCATTTT.

This clonotype was counted at least ten times. This chain uses TRBV30 with TRBJ1-2, with TRBD1 identical over 7 bases. The trim removed 1 base at V and 5 bases at J, leaving 10 bases unmatched. Germline assignment: CDR1 GTSNPN and CDR2 SVGIG (reference sequence). This CDR3 contains 15 residues. CDR3: CAWSATTGWRYGYTF. The CDR3 DNA follows: TGTGCCTGGAGTGCCACGACAGGGTGGCGGTATGGCTACACCTTC.

This clonotype occurred a few times. This chain links TRBV29-1 with TRBJ2-5; 7 bases fit TRBD1. This CDR3 is built from 12 residues. Germline CDR1 is SQVTM and CDR2 is ANQGSEA. Unmatched junction bases numbered 6, after V lost 7 bases and J lost 4 bases. Here the CDR3 reads CSAPTGTETQYF. CDR3 in DNA: TGCAGCGCTCCGACAGGGACAGAGACCCAGTACTTC.

This clonotype was seen only a few times. This rearrangement joins TRBV5-1 to TRBJ1-1; a weak D match, TRBD1 (6 bases). The V and J ends lost 4 bases and 3 bases respectively, with 16 bases between them. The CDR3 runs 15 residues. Germline V gene sequence: CDR1 SGHRS, CDR2 YFSETQ. The CDR3 loop is CASSLDRIGYTEAFF. The DNA for the CDR3 is TGCGCCAGCAGCCTTGACAGGATCGGGTACACTGAAGCTTTCTTT.

Here the CDR3 reads CASSYYAGTYEQYF. In nucleotides, the CDR3 is TGTGCCAGCAGTTACTATGCCGGGACCTACGAGCAGTACTTC. The chain has TRBV6-2 or TRBV6-3 and TRBJ2-7, with a weak D call TRBD2 (5 bases). The length of the CDR3 is 14 residues. With 1 base removed from V and 2 bases from J, the gap between germline ends came to 9 bases. Germline CDR1 is MNHEY and CDR2 is SVGEGT.